The subject of this entry is one T cell receptor (beta chain). No antigen is known for it. These data originate in a study of cytomegalovirus exposure and HLA in healthy donors. Study-level findings and limits: Equally common other TCR beta chains were less clonally expanded than HLA-associated ones, a later analysis found. The authors later found TCR association rates varying by HLA locus, with DRB1 most and HLA-C fewest.

Researchers ran the PCR with 60 Vbeta and 13 Jbeta primers. The data were produced by immunoSEQ multiplex PCR, yet TCRdb's version contains in-frame clones alone and is incomplete. Among about 130,000 clones, about 85% were seen once, and the ten largest hold 1.5% to 2%. The sample taken for sequencing was PBMCs. The TCR was taken from a boy aged 5-17 years in good health and CMV-seronegative.

DNA of the CDR3: TGTGCCAGCAGCGTATTACAGGGAGGGGGTACTGAAGCTTTCTTT. Its translation is CASSVLQGGGTEAFF. The genes are TRBV5-5 and TRBJ1-1; maybe TRBD1 (6 bases). Germline V CDR1 and CDR2: SGHKS, YYEKEE (reference sequence). V was trimmed by 4 bases and J by 5 bases, leaving 18 bases between them. The CDR3 is 15 amino acids. Full variable domain (rest looked up from reference TRBV5-5 and TRBJ1-1): DAGVTQSPTHLIKTRGQQVTLRCSPISGHKSVSWYQQVLGQGPQFIFQYYEKEERGRGNFPDRFSARQFPNYSSELNVNALLLGDSALYLCASSVLQGGGTEAFFGQGTRLTVV.